This T cell receptor (beta chain) was profiled in a study of T-cell reconstitution after alpha-beta-depleted transplantation in children. The TCRbeta library was prepared with unique molecular identifiers. TCRdb called the PCR reads again in MiXCR, with one record for every CDR3 protein. The sample yields about 980,000 distinct CDR3 sequences, around 30% seen once. Notes on the study in general: Surviving recipient T cells and thymic progenitors accounted for the high day-60 TCRbeta diversity observed in some patients. Reported findings indicate that, about two months after transplant, alpha-beta T cells came from several hundred expanded clones, which were derived from non-depleted graft cells. After one year, T-cell counts and TCRbeta diversity mostly came from new T cells.

The germline V gene encodes CDR1 MGHRA and CDR2 YSYEKL. V was clipped by 3 bases and J by 3 bases, with 18 bases between them. CDR3 length: 16 amino acids. Comments on this clonotype: Its antigen is as yet unknown.

The chain has TRBV4-1 and TRBJ2-7; D could derive from TRBD1 or TRBD2 (7 bases each). This TCR came from a boy under two years old who had a stem cell transplant for SCID, so the T cells may come from the graft donor. This sample comprised PBMCs, mostly from graft donor cells, obtained 360 days after TCRalphabeta/CD19-depleted stem cell transplant. In DNA form, the CDR3 reads TGCGCCAGCAGCCACGGGGGGACAGATAAATTCTACGAGCAGTACTTC. Amino acids: CASSHGGTDKFYEQYF.